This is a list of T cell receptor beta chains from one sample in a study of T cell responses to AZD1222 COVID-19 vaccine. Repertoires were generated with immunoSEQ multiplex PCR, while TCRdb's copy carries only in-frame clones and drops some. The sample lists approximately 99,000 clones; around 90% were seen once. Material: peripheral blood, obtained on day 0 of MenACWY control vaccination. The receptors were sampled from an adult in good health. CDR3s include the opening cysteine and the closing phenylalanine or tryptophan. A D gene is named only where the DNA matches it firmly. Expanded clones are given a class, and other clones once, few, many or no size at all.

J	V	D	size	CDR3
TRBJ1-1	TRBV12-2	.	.	CASRLKNMNTEAFF
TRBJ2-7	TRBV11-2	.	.	CASSLDRLRGYEQYF
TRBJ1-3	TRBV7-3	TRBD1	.	CASSKTPTGLGNTIYF
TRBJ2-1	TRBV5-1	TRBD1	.	CASSRTGVDNEQFF
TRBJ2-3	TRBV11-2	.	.	CASSLNADGGVTDTQYF
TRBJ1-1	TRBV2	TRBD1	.	CASRDRFTEAFF
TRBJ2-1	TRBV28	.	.	CASSSGLEQFF
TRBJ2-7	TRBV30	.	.	CAWRTTGSLYEQYF
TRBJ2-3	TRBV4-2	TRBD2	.	CASSPTSGGPRPLAGTDTQYF
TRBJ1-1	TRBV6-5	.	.	CATNLRVWTEAFF
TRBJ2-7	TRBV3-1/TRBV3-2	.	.	CASSQVSGRDSRYEQYF
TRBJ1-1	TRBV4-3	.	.	CASSPQELTNTEAFF
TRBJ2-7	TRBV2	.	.	CASSVEVIAYEQYF
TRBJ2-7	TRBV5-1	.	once	CASSHRGLFNEQYF
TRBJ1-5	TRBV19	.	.	CATGQPNQPQHF
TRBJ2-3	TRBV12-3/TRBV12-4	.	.	CASSPRATDTQYF
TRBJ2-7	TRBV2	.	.	CASRDPRSSYEQYF
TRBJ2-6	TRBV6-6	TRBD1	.	CASSRTWTGGSGANVLTF
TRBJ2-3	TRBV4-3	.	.	CASSRGSATDTQYF
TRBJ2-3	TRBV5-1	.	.	CASRLQGLPVTDTQYF
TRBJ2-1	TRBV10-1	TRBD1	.	CASSDEGARQFF
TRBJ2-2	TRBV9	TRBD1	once	CASSVDGTVNTGELFF
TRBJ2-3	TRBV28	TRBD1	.	CASSPTTGKGTDTQYF
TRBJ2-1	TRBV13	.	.	CASSLMGANEQFF
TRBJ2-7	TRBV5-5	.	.	CASSLSGWDEQYF
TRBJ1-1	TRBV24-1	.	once	CATSDSGNTEAFF
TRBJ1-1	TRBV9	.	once	CASSVGGWDTAEAFF
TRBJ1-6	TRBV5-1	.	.	CASRVSYNSPLHF
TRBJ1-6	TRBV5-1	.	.	CASSLAQDNSPLHF
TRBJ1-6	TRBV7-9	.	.	CASSPSRFVRGDYNSPLHF
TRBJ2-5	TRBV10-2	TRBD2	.	CASSDYRGGIQETQYF
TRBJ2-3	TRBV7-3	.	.	CASGPAGAPYTDTQYF
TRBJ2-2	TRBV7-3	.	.	CASSPRRAGELFF
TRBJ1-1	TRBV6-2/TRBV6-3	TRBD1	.	CASSRGQTEAFF
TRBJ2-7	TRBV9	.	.	CASSVGTASTYEQYF
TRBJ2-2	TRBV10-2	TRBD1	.	CASRNLQGAGELFF
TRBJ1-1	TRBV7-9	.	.	CASSLGEGEAFF
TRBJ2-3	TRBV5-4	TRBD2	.	CASSRGVIRGGDTDTQYF
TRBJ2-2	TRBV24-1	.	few	CATSDFPESGELFF
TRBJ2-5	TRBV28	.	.	CASRSPRVWETQYF
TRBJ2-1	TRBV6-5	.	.	CASTLRPPNEQFF
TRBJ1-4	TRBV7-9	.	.	CASSLVSGATNEKLFF
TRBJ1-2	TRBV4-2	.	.	CASSQDSADYGYTF
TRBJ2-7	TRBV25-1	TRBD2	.	CASSVAGGSEQYF
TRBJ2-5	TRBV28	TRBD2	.	CASTRLAGLETQYF
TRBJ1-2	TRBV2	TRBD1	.	CASRGGAGGYGYTF
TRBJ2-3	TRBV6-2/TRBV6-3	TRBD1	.	CASSYRQGANTQYF
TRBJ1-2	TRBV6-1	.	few	CASSEAFSRGTFITKGYTF